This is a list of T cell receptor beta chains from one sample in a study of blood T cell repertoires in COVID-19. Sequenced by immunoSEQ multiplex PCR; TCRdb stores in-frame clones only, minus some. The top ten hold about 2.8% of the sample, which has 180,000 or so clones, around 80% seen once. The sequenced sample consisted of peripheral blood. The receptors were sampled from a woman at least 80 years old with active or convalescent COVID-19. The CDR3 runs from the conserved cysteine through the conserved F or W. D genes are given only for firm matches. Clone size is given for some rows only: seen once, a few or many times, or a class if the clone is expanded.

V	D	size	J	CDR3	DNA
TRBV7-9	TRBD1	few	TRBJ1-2	CASSPGQGLYGYTF	TGTGCCAGCAGTCCGGGACAGGGGCTCTATGGCTACACCTTC
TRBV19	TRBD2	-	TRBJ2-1	CASSPSGGLYNEQFF	TGTGCCAGTAGCCCTAGCGGGGGGTTATACAATGAGCAGTTCTTC
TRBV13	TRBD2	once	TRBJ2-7	CASSATGTSLAYEQYF	TGTGCCAGCAGCGCAACCGGGACTAGCTTAGCCTACGAGCAGTACTTC
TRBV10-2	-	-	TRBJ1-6	CASSQQDSPLHF	TGCGCCAGCAGTCAGCAGGATTCACCCCTCCACTTT
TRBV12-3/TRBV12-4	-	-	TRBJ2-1	CASSLGAWGEQFF	TGTGCCAGCAGTTTGGGGGCGTGGGGTGAGCAGTTCTTC
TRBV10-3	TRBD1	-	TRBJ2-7	CAIRPTGGYEQYF	TGTGCCATCAGACCGACAGGGGGCTACGAGCAGTACTTC
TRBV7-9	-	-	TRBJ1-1	CASSFQQISNTEAFF	TGTGCCAGCAGCTTTCAACAGATCAGTAACACTGAAGCTTTCTTT
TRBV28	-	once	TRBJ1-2	CASSLQGGGLNYGYTF	TGTGCCAGCAGTTTACAGGGAGGGGGACTTAACTATGGCTACACCTTC
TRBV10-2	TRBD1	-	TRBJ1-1	CASRDTDRVTEAFF	TGCGCCAGCAGAGACACCGACAGGGTCACTGAAGCTTTCTTT
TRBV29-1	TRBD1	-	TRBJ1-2	CSVDGGTAYGYTF	TGCAGCGTGGACGGTGGGACAGCCTATGGCTACACCTTC
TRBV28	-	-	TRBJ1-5	CASSLPQFNQPQHF	TGTGCCAGCAGTTTGCCCCAGTTCAATCAGCCCCAGCATTTT
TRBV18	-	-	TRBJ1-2	CASSSWSDGYTF	TGTGCCAGCTCATCGTGGTCGGATGGCTACACCTTC
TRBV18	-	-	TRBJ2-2	CASSPQGTNTGELFF	TGTGCCAGCTCACCGCAGGGGACCAACACCGGGGAGCTGTTTTTT
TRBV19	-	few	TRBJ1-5	CASSMSGQPQHF	TGTGCCAGTAGTATGTCCGGTCAGCCCCAGCATTTT
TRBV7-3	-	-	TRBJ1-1	CASSLVQDHPEAFF	TGTGCCAGCAGCTTAGTACAGGATCATCCTGAAGCTTTCTTT
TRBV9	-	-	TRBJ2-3	CASSVDPRVRSTDTQYF	TGTGCCAGCAGCGTAGATCCCAGGGTAAGATCCACAGATACGCAGTATTTT
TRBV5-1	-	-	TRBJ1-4	CASRSDSTNEKLFF	TGCGCCAGCAGATCAGATTCAACTAATGAAAAACTGTTTTTT
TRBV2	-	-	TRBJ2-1	CASSRDLSSYNEQFF	TGTGCCAGCAGCCGGGACTTAAGCTCCTACAATGAGCAGTTCTTC
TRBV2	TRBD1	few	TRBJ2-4	CASSDTGAVF	TGTGCCAGCAGTGATACAGGGGCCGTCTTC
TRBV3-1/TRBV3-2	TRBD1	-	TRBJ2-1	CASTLRGTGNEQFF	TGTGCCAGCACCCTCAGGGGGACAGGCAATGAGCAGTTCTTC
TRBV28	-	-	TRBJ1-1	CASSADRRTEAFF	TGTGCCAGCAGTGCTGACAGGCGCACTGAAGCTTTCTTT
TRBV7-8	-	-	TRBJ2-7	CASSSRRIVRDEQYF	TGTGCCAGCAGCTCCCGAAGGATAGTTCGGGACGAGCAGTACTTC
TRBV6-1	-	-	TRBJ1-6	CASSERAGTGGRNSPLHF	TGTGCCAGCAGTGAACGGGCGGGGACGGGGGGTCGGAATTCACCCCTCCACTTT
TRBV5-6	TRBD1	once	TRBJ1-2	CASSPPPLLGQGHGYTF	TGTGCCAGCAGTCCTCCGCCTCTACTGGGACAGGGACATGGCTACACCTTC
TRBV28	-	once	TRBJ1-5	CASSLGQGLNQPQHF	TGTGCCAGCAGTTTGGGGCAGGGGCTCAATCAGCCCCAGCATTTT
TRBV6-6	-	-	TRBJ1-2	CASSYSNVPRGYGYTF	TGTGCCAGCAGTTACTCGAACGTGCCCCGGGGCTATGGCTACACCTTC
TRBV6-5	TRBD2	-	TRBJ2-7	CASDRGGKYEQYF	TGTGCCAGCGACCGGGGGGGGAAATACGAGCAGTACTTC
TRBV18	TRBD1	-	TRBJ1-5	CASSPAQGATQPQHF	TGTGCCAGCTCACCGGCGCAGGGGGCGACTCAGCCCCAGCATTTT